Listed below are T cell receptor beta chains from one sample, sequenced in a study of blood T cell repertoires in COVID-19. Clones were sequenced by immunoSEQ multiplex PCR, and TCRdb holds only the in-frame ones, with some missing. The data show approximately 14,000 clones, approximately 80% seen once. Sequenced material: peripheral blood. The source is a human donor in a cohort sampled during active COVID-19. The CDR3 runs from the conserved cysteine through the conserved F or W. A D gene is named only where the DNA matches it firmly. Clone size is given for some rows only: seen once, a few or many times, or a class if the clone is expanded.

v_gene	len	d_gene	j_gene	abundance	CDR3nt	CDR3aa
TRBV27	14	TRBD1	TRBJ2-7	-	TGTGCCAGCAGTTCGACAGGGAGTACCTACGAGCAGTACTTC	CASSSTGSTYEQYF
TRBV6-2/TRBV6-3	17	TRBD2	TRBJ2-7	-	TGTGCCAGCAGTTACGACCGACTAGCGGGAGGATACTACGAGCAGTACTTC	CASSYDRLAGGYYEQYF
TRBV7-8	14	TRBD1	TRBJ1-2	-	TGTGCCAGCAGCTTATCAGACAGGGGCCCTGGCTACACCTTC	CASSLSDRGPGYTF
TRBV9	15	TRBD1	TRBJ1-2	-	TGTGCCAGCAGCGTAGAGGGACAGGGATTCTATGGCTACACCTTC	CASSVEGQGFYGYTF
TRBV19	15	TRBD1	TRBJ1-5	-	TGTGCCAGTAGTGAACCAAGGGGGCAAAAGCAGCCCCAGCATTTT	CASSEPRGQKQPQHF
TRBV6-2/TRBV6-3	18	TRBD1	TRBJ1-1	once	TGTGCCAGCAGCACAACCTTCAGGGGGCATCAGGTGAACACTGAAGCTTTCTTT	CASSTTFRGHQVNTEAFF
TRBV4-1	16	TRBD1	TRBJ1-6	-	TGCGCCAGCAGCCAAGGAGGCAGGGGGCCCATTTCACCCCTCCACTTT	CASSQGGRGPISPLHF
TRBV7-3	14	-	TRBJ1-4	-	TGTGCCAGCAGGTTTGGGGGGGTAAGTGAAAAACTGTTTTTT	CASRFGGVSEKLFF
TRBV5-1	14	-	TRBJ2-5	-	TGCGCCAGCAGCTCGACTAGGGTAGAAGAGACCCAGTACTTC	CASSSTRVEETQYF
TRBV6-2/TRBV6-3	17	TRBD2	TRBJ2-5	-	TGTGCCAGCAGTTATTCTCTCCCGGCGGGAGCGAGAGAGACCCAGTACTTC	CASSYSLPAGARETQYF
TRBV5-1	14	-	TRBJ1-1	once	TGCGCCAGCAGCTATGGACAGACTGCCACTGAAGCTTTCTTT	CASSYGQTATEAFF
TRBV6-2/TRBV6-3	14	-	TRBJ1-1	-	TGTGCCAGCAGTTACAGGGGCGAGGACACTGAAGCTTTCTTT	CASSYRGEDTEAFF
TRBV4-1	17	-	TRBJ2-6	-	TGCGCCAGCAGCCAAGAGTTTTTCGGTTCTGGGGCCAACGTCCTGACTTTC	CASSQEFFGSGANVLTF
TRBV18	13	-	TRBJ2-5	-	TGTGCCAGCTCACCTAATCCTCAAGAGACCCAGTACTTC	CASSPNPQETQYF
TRBV2	14	TRBD1	TRBJ2-3	-	TGTGCCAGCGGACGGGACAGAAGCACAGATACGCAGTATTTT	CASGRDRSTDTQYF
TRBV9	16	-	TRBJ1-5	-	TGTGCCAGCAGCGTAGAGGAGGGGTTTGGCAATCAGCCCCAGCATTTT	CASSVEEGFGNQPQHF
TRBV7-2	12	-	TRBJ1-6	-	TGTGCGACCGGGACATCGAGATCACCCCTCCACTTT	CATGTSRSPLHF
TRBV10-3	13	TRBD1	TRBJ2-3	-	TGTGCCACCACGGGACAGGGTGCAGATACGCAGTATTTT	CATTGQGADTQYF
TRBV5-1	16	-	TRBJ2-5	-	TGCGCCAGCAGCTTGGGGACAGAACCTTCGGGGGAGACCCAGTACTTC	CASSLGTEPSGETQYF
TRBV5-3	16	-	TRBJ2-2	-	TGTGCCAGAAGCACAGGGATTCCGTTGAACACCGGGGAGCTGTTTTTT	CARSTGIPLNTGELFF
TRBV28	17	TRBD2	TRBJ2-3	few	TGTGCCAGCAGTTCCACTTTACTCCTAGCGGGAGCAGATACGCAGTATTTT	CASSSTLLLAGADTQYF
TRBV29-1	14	TRBD2	TRBJ2-1	medium-sized	TGCAGCGTAGGGACTAGCGGGCTCAACAATGAGCAGTTCTTC	CSVGTSGLNNEQFF
TRBV11-2	11	-	TRBJ2-5	-	TGTGCCAGCAGCTTGTCTGAGACCCAGTACTTC	CASSLSETQYF
TRBV7-9	17	TRBD2	TRBJ2-7	-	TGTGCCAGCAGCATAGGGACTAGCGGGACCGACTCCTACGAGCAGTACTTC	CASSIGTSGTDSYEQYF
TRBV6-1	14	-	TRBJ2-7	-	TGTGCCAGCAGTGAAGTGGAGGAGGGCTACGAGCAGTACTTC	CASSEVEEGYEQYF
TRBV27	13	-	TRBJ2-1	few	TGTGCCAGCAGTTTCAATAGTGCCCAAGAGCAGTTCTTC	CASSFNSAQEQFF
TRBV18	16	TRBD1	TRBJ2-2	-	TGTGCCAGCTCACCGCTCGGGACAGGGGACACCGGGGAGCTGTTTTTT	CASSPLGTGDTGELFF
TRBV30	14	TRBD1	TRBJ1-6	few	TGTGCCTGGAGGACAGGGGGTATGAATTCACCCCTCCACTTT	CAWRTGGMNSPLHF
TRBV6-2/TRBV6-3	14	-	TRBJ1-5	once	TGTGCCAGCAGTTATGCTGGAGGCAATCAGCCCCAGCATTTT	CASSYAGGNQPQHF
TRBV3-1/TRBV3-2	16	TRBD2	TRBJ2-2	-	TGTGCCAGCAGCCAAGGGACTAGCGGGGGGACCGGGGAGCTGTTTTTT	CASSQGTSGGTGELFF
TRBV6-2/TRBV6-3	13	-	TRBJ2-5	-	TGTGCCAGCAGCCCCTTCGACCAAGAGACCCAGTACTTC	CASSPFDQETQYF
TRBV27	14	TRBD1	TRBJ1-5	-	TGTGCCAGCAGTTTAGGGACAGGGGGCCAGCCCCAGCATTTT	CASSLGTGGQPQHF
TRBV10-3	14	-	TRBJ2-5	medium-sized	TGTGCCATCAGTGAGTCGAACGGGGTAGAGACCCAGTACTTC	CAISESNGVETQYF
TRBV7-2	15	TRBD1	TRBJ2-7	-	TGTGCCAGCAGCACTTGGACAGGGCAAACGGGCGAGCAGTACTTC	CASSTWTGQTGEQYF
TRBV10-3	15	TRBD2	TRBJ2-7	-	TGTGCCATCAGTGACGGGACTAGCGGACTGGGGGAGCAGTACTTC	CAISDGTSGLGEQYF
TRBV7-2	14	-	TRBJ1-2	-	TGTGCCAGCAGCTTAGGCGTGAGGGTGGATGGCTACACCTTC	CASSLGVRVDGYTF
TRBV4-2	16	-	TRBJ2-7	-	TGTGCCAGCAGCCAAGATGCAGTGCCTAGCTCCTACGAGCAGTACTTC	CASSQDAVPSSYEQYF
TRBV5-6	13	TRBD2	TRBJ2-7	-	TGTGCCAGCAAAGCGGGAGGGGGGTACGAGCAGTACTTC	CASKAGGGYEQYF